The source of this T cell receptor (beta chain) is a study of cytomegalovirus exposure and HLA in healthy donors. Study at large: The study's early data release held around 85 million unique TCRs from HLA-typed donors.

This clone was recorded a few times. Its antigen is currently unknown. This CDR3 has 14 residues. V lost 0 bases and J lost 3, with 9 bases in between. In germline, CDR1 is SGHRS, CDR2 YFSETQ. Study-wide results and caveats: As a later analysis showed, a missense DCLRE1C variant was linked to trimming of TCR beta V- and J-genes. With further analysis later on, most CMV-associated TCR beta chains appeared HLA-restricted.

In the PCR, 60 Vbeta and 13 Jbeta primers were used. Using immunoSEQ multiplex PCR, the repertoire was profiled, and TCRdb retains in-frame clones only, with some absent. The sample has some 120,000 clones, around 79% seen once. The receptor's source is a woman in her thirties or forties in good health and CMV-seronegative. Sequences were obtained from PBMCs. V gene TRBV5-1 combines with J gene TRBJ1-1; the D is unclear. CDR3 in DNA: TGCGCCAGCAGCTTGGATGGCGGATACACTGAAGCTTTCTTT. Translating gives CASSLDGGYTEAFF.